Listed here is a single T cell receptor beta chain. Its antigen remains unknown. The V gene end was trimmed by 7 bases and the J gene end by 1 base; junction bases not matched to a gene: 4. Germline-derived CDR1 and CDR2 are SGHKS and YYEKEE (reference sequence). The CDR3 loop spans 14 amino acids. Points from the study as a whole: Whole repertoires were not studied in the larger cohort, only one V-J beta rearrangement.

TCRdb reprocessed the 5' RACE reads via MiXCR and lists one record per CDR3 protein. In the table there are fewer than 65,000 distinct CDR3 sequences, 25% to 35% of which are singletons. The receptor was derived from a female donor with breast cancer. The chain links TRBV5-5 to TRBJ1-1; TRBD1 agrees at 10 bases. Material: tumor-infiltrating naive CD4+ T cells sorted from the breast tumor. Subset here: naive CD4+ T cells, CD4+CD45RA+CD25-. This chain's CDR3 is CASRDRGGNTEAFF. The CDR3 bases are TGTGCCAGCCGGGACAGGGGAGGGAACACTGAAGCTTTCTTT.